This T cell receptor (beta chain) stems from a study of CD8+ T cells in alopecia areata. Overall study findings and caveats: Persistence in scalp and blood during tofacitinib was observed for many expanded lesional clones. Among the top 100, expanded CD8+ clones, as well as scalp clonality, were significantly decreased by tofacitinib.

V lost 7 bases, J lost 6 bases, and 10 bases lay in between. The CDR3 contains 10 residues. Germline loops: CDR1 SQVTM, CDR2 ANQGSEA. Treatment defined: oral pan-JAK inhibitor, 5-10 mg twice daily. Reverse transcribed after extraction, RNA yielded cDNA as the sequencing template. The repertoire was sequenced with immunoSEQ multiplex PCR; TCRdb's copy has only in-frame clones and lacks some. In the table there are 130,000 or so clones, about 85% of which are singletons. Concerning this clone: What it binds is not known.

Source: CD8+ T cells sorted from blood, taken at week 4, from a patient treated with tofacitinib. This chain connects TRBV29-1 to TRBJ2-7; tentatively, D is TRBD2 (6 bases). This clonotype was sampled from a human donor with alopecia areata. DNA of the CDR3: TGCAGCGCGACGGAGGGCGAGCAGTACTTC. Translation gives CSATEGEQYF.